A single sample gave rise to the 21 T cell receptor beta chains below, sequenced in a study of CD8+ T cells in alopecia areata. cDNA prepared by RNA extraction and subsequent reverse transcription served as the template for sequencing. Generated by immunoSEQ multiplex PCR, the TCRdb table keeps only in-frame clones and is missing some. The sample carries 110,000 to 150,000 clones, roughly half recorded once. The specimen comprised CD4+ T cells sorted from blood, sampled at week 0. Source of these receptors: a human donor with alopecia areata.

This clone came up a few times. The chain combines TRBV10-3 with TRBJ1-5, with no clear D. V gave up 8 bases and J gave up 2 bases, with 19 bases separating them. The CDR3 runs to 16 residues. Germline lookup yields CDR1 ENHRY and CDR2 SYGVKD. CDR3 bases: TGTGCCATCGAACTTTGCGGGGAAGAGGGCAATCAGCCCCAGCATTTT. It specifies CAIELCGEEGNQPQHF.

CDR3 bases: TGTGCCAGCAGCTCGGAAAGCGATAGCAATCAGCCCCAGCATTTT. Amino acid sequence: CASSSESDSNQPQHF. The gene calls are TRBV7-2 and TRBJ1-5; unclear D gene. The CDR3 contains 15 residues. The V end lost 4 bases, the J end lost 0 bases, and 10 bases lay between the germline ends. Looked up from germline, CDR1 is SGHTA and CDR2 is FQGNSA.

The V and J genes are TRBV18 and TRBJ2-3, with 7 bases fitting TRBD2. The V gene end was trimmed by 3 bases and the J gene end by 4 bases; junction bases not matched to a gene: 10. Germline V gives CDR1 KGHSH, CDR2 LQKENI. There are 16 residues in the CDR3. The CDR3: CASSPPRRESSDTQYF. Written as DNA, the CDR3 is TGTGCCAGCTCACCGCCGCGGCGGGAGTCTTCAGATACGCAGTATTTT. The full variable domain, rest sourced from reference TRBV18 and TRBJ2-3, is NAGVMQNPRHLVRRRGQEARLRCSPMKGHSHVYWYRQLPEEGLKFMVYLQKENIIDESGMPKERFSAEFPKEGPSILRIQQVVRGDSAAYFCASSPPRRESSDTQYFGPGTRLTVL.

A few counts support this clone. The chain carries TRBV13 and TRBJ2-7; D is unclear. The CDR3 totals 14 residues. Trimming stripped 5 bases from V and 2 bases from J, with 13 bases between. Germline loops: CDR1 PRHDT, CDR2 FYEKMQ (reference sequence). CDR3 amino acids: CASSISGPPYEQYF. The CDR3 nucleotides read TGTGCCAGCAGCATATCCGGGCCTCCCTACGAGCAGTACTTC.

This clone was detected a few times. V and J are TRBV27 and TRBJ2-7; 7 nucleotides match TRBD1. This CDR3 contains 15 residues. From germline, CDR1 is MNHEY and CDR2 SMNVEV (reference sequence). The V gene end was trimmed by 0 bases and the J gene end by 6 bases; junction bases not matched to a gene: 8. CDR3: CASSLSYRGSGEQYF. Written as DNA, the CDR3 is TGTGCCAGCAGTTTATCGTACAGGGGAAGTGGCGAGCAGTACTTC.

This chain uses TRBV23-1 with TRBJ2-7; TRBD2 matches 8 bases. TRBV23-1 is an ORF, and what it does is uncertain. CDR3 length: 16 residues. J was trimmed by 6 bases and V by 0 bases; bases with no gene match: 10. The CDR3 sequence: CASSQSFPGGICEQYF. CDR3 coding DNA: TGCGCCAGCAGTCAATCGTTCCCGGGAGGGATTTGCGAGCAGTACTTC.

This chain uses TRBV6-6 with TRBJ2-3; TRBD2 aligns across 7 bases. This CDR3 region has 14 residues. The germline V gene encodes CDR1 MNHNY and CDR2 SVGAGI (reference sequence). Trimming took 5 bases from V and 4 from J; bases not matched to a gene: 6. CDR3 coding DNA: TGTGCCAGCAGTCCGGCGGGGGTGGCAGATACGCAGTATTTT. This codes for CASSPAGVADTQYF.

The CDR3, as DNA: TGTGCCACCAGCAGAGATATTACGGGAAACCAGCCCCAGCATTTT. Its translation: CATSRDITGNQPQHF. The chain couples TRBV15 to TRBJ1-5; D remains unclear. This CDR3 comprises 15 residues. Deletions cut 0 bases from V and 7 bases from J, with 13 bases between. Germline V gene data show CDR1 as LNHNV and CDR2 as YYDKDF (reference sequence).

This rearrangement joins TRBV7-3 to TRBJ1-5; tentatively, D is TRBD1 (6 bases). Trimming shortened V by 7 bases and J by 4 bases, and 11 bases separated the two germline ends. The CDR3 contains 13 residues. CDR1 SGHTA and CDR2 FQGTGA come from the germline V gene. In DNA form, the CDR3 reads TGTGCCAGCACCATAGGGGGGAATCAGCCCCAGCATTTT. Residues: CASTIGGNQPQHF.

This clone was seen a few times. The chain joins TRBV28 to TRBJ2-3; D ambiguous. V gave up 7 bases and J gave up 3 bases, with 17 bases separating them. The CDR3 spans 15 residues. The germline CDR1 and CDR2 sequences are MDHEN and SYDVKM. For the CDR3, the DNA is TGTGCCAGCAAAATCGGCCCGGATTCAACAGATACGCAGTATTTT. Translation gives CASKIGPDSTDTQYF.

This clone was counted a few times. V is TRBV28 and J is TRBJ2-1; D gene uncertain. V lost 3 bases and J 10 bases, leaving 7 bases between the germline ends. Looked up from germline, CDR1 is MDHEN and CDR2 is SYDVKM. The CDR3 covers 11 residues. The chain's CDR3 is CASSLDREQFF. The CDR3 bases are TGTGCCAGCAGTTTGGACCGGGAGCAGTTCTTC. Variable domain in full (rest from reference TRBV28 and TRBJ2-1): DVKVTQSSRYLVKRTGEKVFLECVQDMDHENMFWYRQDPGLGLRLIYFSYDVKMKEKGDIPEGYSVSREKKERFSLILESASTNQTSMYLCASSLDREQFFGPGTRLTVL.

The gene calls are TRBV5-4 and TRBJ2-3; the match to TRBD2 covers 14 bases. The CDR3 is made up of 15 amino acids. The junction had 2 bases not matched to a gene; V was cut back by 4 bases and J by 4 bases. From germline, CDR1 is SGHNT and CDR2 YYREEE (reference sequence). CDR3: CASSLTSGRADTQYF. The CDR3 DNA reads TGTGCCAGCAGCCTGACTAGCGGGAGGGCAGATACGCAGTATTTT.

This clone was picked up a small number of times. The J gene is TRBJ1-2, the V gene TRBV29-1; no definite D call. The CDR3 totals 12 residues. V was cut by 7 bases and J by 10 bases, with 19 bases left in between. Germline V gene data show CDR1 as SQVTM and CDR2 as ANQGSEA. This CDR3 reads CSAGGEGRVYTF. The CDR3 nucleotides are TGCAGCGCCGGTGGGGAGGGAAGAGTCTACACCTTC.

The chain combines TRBV29-1 with TRBJ1-2, with D possibly TRBD1 on 6 matching bases. V dropped 6 bases and J dropped 0 bases, with 20 bases sitting between them. Germline CDR1 SQVTM, CDR2 ANQGSEA. This CDR3 has 16 amino acids. The CDR3 loop reads CSVRTPGTTTNYGYTF. DNA for the CDR3: TGCAGCGTCAGAACGCCAGGGACAACCACTAACTATGGCTACACCTTC.

This clone was detected a few times. The rearrangement joins TRBV2 to TRBJ2-5; weak D call: TRBD1 (5 bases). The CDR3 is made up of 11 amino acids. Deletions cut 8 bases from V and 9 bases from J, with 13 bases between. Per germline, CDR1 SNHLY and CDR2 FYNNEI. The CDR3 region is CASSQGRAQYF. The CDR3 DNA is TGTGCCAGCTCGCAGGGAAGGGCCCAGTACTTC.

The gene calls are TRBV7-8 and TRBJ2-3, with a possible D match to TRBD2 (6 bases). Trimming removed 8 bases from V and 6 bases from J, with 18 bases in between. Germline assignment: CDR1 SGHVS and CDR2 FQNEAQ. This CDR3 is 14 amino acids long. In nucleotides, the CDR3 is TGTGCCAGCGGGGTGTTCGGAGGGGTTGATACGCAGTATTTT. Translated: CASGVFGGVDTQYF.

The chain recombines TRBV7-6 with TRBJ2-7; 7 bases map to TRBD1. Germline CDR1 reads SGHVS; CDR2 reads FNYEAQ. The CDR3 has 13 amino acids. V was clipped by 3 bases and J by 5 bases; unmatched bases: 4. CDR3 sequence: CASSFWTGNEQYF. The CDR3 DNA follows: TGTGCCAGCAGCTTCTGGACAGGCAACGAGCAGTACTTC.

The chain uses TRBV2 and TRBJ2-2; tentatively, D is TRBD2 (5 bases). Germline CDR1 and CDR2: SNHLY and FYNNEI. The CDR3 contains 15 residues. The V end lost 6 bases, the J end lost 6 bases, and 17 bases lay between the germline ends. DNA of the CDR3: TGTGCCAGCAGGAGGGCTATCCTGGCGCCCGGGGAGCTGTTTTTT. Amino acids: CASRRAILAPGELFF. The full variable domain, with the rest looked up from reference TRBV2 and TRBJ2-2, is EPEVTQTPSHQVTQMGQEVILRCVPISNHLYFYWYRQILGQKVEFLVSFYNNEISEKSEIFDDQFSVERPDGSNFTLKIRSTKLEDSAMYFCASRRAILAPGELFFGEGSRLTVL.

The chain carries TRBV5-1 and TRBJ1-1; TRBD1 aligns across 7 bases. The CDR3 is 16 amino acids. With V trimmed by 2 bases and J by 1 base, 8 bases remained unmatched. Germline values: CDR1 SGHRS, CDR2 YFSETQ. The CDR3 reads CASSLTQGEGNTEAFF. The CDR3 region has the DNA TGCGCCAGCAGCTTAACCCAGGGGGAAGGGAACACTGAAGCTTTCTTT.

This clone has a handful of counts. V gene TRBV29-1 combines with J gene TRBJ2-7; 13 bases match TRBD2. This CDR3 has 15 amino acids. The junction had 1 base not matched to a gene; V was cut back by 1 base and J by 1 base. Germline V CDR1 and CDR2: SQVTM, ANQGSEA. The CDR3 loop is CSVEGTSGSSYEQYF. The CDR3 DNA reads as TGCAGCGTTGAAGGGACTAGCGGGAGTTCCTACGAGCAGTACTTC.

This clone was found a few times. The chain carries TRBV29-1 and TRBJ2-5; D is uncertain. The CDR3 covers 14 residues. The ends were cut back, 0 bases at V and 4 bases at J, with 12 bases in the middle. Per the germline V gene, CDR1 is SQVTM and CDR2 is ANQGSEA. The CDR3 region has the DNA TGCAGCGTTGAAGATCGCAGGTCAAGAGAGACCCAGTACTTC. Its protein product is CSVEDRRSRETQYF.